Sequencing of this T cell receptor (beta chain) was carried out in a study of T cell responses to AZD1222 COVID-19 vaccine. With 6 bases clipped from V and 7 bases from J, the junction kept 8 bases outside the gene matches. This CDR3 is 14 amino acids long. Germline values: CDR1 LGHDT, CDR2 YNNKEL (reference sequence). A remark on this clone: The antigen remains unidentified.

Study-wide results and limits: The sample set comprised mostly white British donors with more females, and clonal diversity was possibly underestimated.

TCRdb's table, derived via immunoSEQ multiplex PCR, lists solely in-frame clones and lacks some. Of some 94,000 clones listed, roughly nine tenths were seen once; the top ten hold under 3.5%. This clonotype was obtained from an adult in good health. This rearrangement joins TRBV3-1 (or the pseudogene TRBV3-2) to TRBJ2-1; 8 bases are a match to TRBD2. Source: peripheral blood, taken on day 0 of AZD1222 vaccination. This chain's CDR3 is CASRLRGAENEQFF. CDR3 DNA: TGTGCCAGCAGATTGCGGGGGGCAGAGAATGAGCAGTTCTTC.